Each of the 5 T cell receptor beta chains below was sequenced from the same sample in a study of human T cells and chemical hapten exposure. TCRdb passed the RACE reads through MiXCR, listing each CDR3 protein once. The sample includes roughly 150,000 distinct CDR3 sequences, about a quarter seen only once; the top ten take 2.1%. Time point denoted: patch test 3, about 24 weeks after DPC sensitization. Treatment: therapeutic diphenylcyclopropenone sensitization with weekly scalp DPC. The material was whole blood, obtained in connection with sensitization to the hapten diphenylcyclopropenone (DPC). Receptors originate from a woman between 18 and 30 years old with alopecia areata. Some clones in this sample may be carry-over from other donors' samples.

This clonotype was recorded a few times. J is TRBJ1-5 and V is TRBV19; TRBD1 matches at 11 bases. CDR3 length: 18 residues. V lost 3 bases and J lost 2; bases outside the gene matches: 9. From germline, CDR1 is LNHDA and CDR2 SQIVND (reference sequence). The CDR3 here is CASSIKDRGHLGNQPQHF. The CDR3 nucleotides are TGTGCCAGTAGTATCAAGGACAGGGGGCATTTAGGCAATCAGCCCCAGCATTTT.

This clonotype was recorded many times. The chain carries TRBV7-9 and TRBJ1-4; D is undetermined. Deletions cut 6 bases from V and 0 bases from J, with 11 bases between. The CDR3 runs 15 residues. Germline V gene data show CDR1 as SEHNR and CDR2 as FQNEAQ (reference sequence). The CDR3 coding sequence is TGTGCCAGCAGGGCCCCTGGGGCAACTAATGAAAAACTGTTTTTT. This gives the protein CASRAPGATNEKLFF.

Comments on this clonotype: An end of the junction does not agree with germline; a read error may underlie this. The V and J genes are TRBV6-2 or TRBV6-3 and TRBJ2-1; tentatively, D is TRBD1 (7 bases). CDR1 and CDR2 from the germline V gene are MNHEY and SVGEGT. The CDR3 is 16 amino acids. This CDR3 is CVSSSQGGAWLGEQFF. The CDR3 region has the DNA TGTGTCAGCAGTAGTCAGGGGGGCGCGTGGTTGGGTGAGCAGTTCTTC.

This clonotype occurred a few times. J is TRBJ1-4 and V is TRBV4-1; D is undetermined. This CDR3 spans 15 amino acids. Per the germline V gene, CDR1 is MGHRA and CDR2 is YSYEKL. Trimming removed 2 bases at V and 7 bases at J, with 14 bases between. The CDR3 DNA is TGCGCCAGCAGCCAAAACCCCCAGGCGGTTGAAAAACTGTTTTTT. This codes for CASSQNPQAVEKLFF.

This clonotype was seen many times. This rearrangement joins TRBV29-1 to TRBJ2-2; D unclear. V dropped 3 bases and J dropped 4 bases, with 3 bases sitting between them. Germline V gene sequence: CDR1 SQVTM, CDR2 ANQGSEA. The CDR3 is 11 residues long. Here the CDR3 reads CSVDGTGELFF. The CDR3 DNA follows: TGCAGCGTTGACGGCACCGGGGAGCTGTTTTTT.